This T cell receptor beta chain was recovered during a study of blood T cell repertoires in COVID-19 (TCRdb year 2020). For context, the study as a whole: Samples covering the acute and convalescent phases of COVID-19 were provided by collaborators in the United States, Italy and Spain. The prospective study material was composed of cDNA or gDNA derived from T cells, B-cell-depleted T cells, or PBMCs. Deeply sampled blood TCRbeta repertoires from subjects exposed to, actively infected with, or recovered from COVID-19 were included in the dataset. A freely available public database, intended as a resource for researchers studying the immune response to SARS-CoV-2, is where the repertoires were released. Samples came from the ongoing ImmuneRACE study (first 160 participants) plus 1,254 subjects from 6 global collaborators. The sample metadata nearly always contained a de-identified subject ID, COVID-19 status, age in years and sex. Where HLA class I and class II types were available, the types were taken from metadata supplied by the sample provider, not from assay-based typing.

One collaborating source in Seattle enrolled patients during active infection and followed them longitudinally through the course of disease. The collaborating institutions used their own protocols to collect whole blood in K2EDTA tubes. For TCRbeta analysis, collaborators shipped samples as frozen whole blood, isolated PBMCs, or DNA extracted from either of those sample types. TCRbeta CDR3 regions were amplified from genomic DNA by means of the immunoSEQ Assay, a bias-controlled multiplex PCR. The source study handled its data this way. The number of nucleated cells in each sample was estimated from the amplification of reference gene primers within the assay. Sequence reads were collapsed and filtered to measure the absolute abundance of every unique TCRbeta CDR3 rearrangement. For each sample, productive Simpson clonality was calculated by taking the square root of Simpson's diversity index across productive rearrangements. TCRdb holds this immuneACCESS table with in-frame rearrangements only. Some clones are missing; in checked studies, unresolved V genes explain under half, and the rest has no known cause. D and trimming come from the DNA, and the V and J calls and clone size come from that table. The sample data list 160,000 or so clones, and around 87% of these were observed just once. Around 10% of the sample rests with the top ten.

In the case of this clone: Its cognate antigen has yet to be identified. Per-base quality was not reported, and no clone a single base away is much larger than it.

Points the paper makes about the study in general: The amount of clinical and demographic metadata varied by source and participant and was provided uncurated.

The cysteine opens and the phenylalanine closes a CDR3 of 15 amino acids. Just CDR3 DNA is preserved here, 45 bases in frame from base 1. Via the germline V gene, CDR1 is MNHEY and CDR2 SVGAGI. Trimming at the junction amounts to 5 bases on V and 6 bases on J, and the germline ends lie 14 bases apart. The rearranged segments are TRBV6-5 and TRBJ1-6; TRBD1 could be the D gene, as 6 bases match. The specimen was peripheral blood. This receptor was obtained from a woman in her 70s with COVID-19, enrolled during active disease. The CDR3 sequence is CASSQRTALNSPLHF. The nucleotide sequence reads TGTGCCAGCAGTCAAAGGACAGCCCTTAATTCACCCCTCCACTTT.